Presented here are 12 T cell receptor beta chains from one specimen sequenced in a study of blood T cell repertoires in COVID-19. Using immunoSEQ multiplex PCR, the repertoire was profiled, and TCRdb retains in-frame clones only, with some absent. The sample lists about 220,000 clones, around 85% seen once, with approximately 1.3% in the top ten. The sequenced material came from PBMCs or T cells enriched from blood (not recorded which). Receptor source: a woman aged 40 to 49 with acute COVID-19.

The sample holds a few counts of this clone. The CDR3 reads CASSYDRAYEQYF. Here the CDR3 DNA reads TGTGCCAGCAGTTATGACAGGGCCTACGAGCAGTACTTC. The chain combines TRBV6-5 with TRBJ2-7; the match to TRBD1 covers 7 bases. Unmatched junction bases numbered 1, after V lost 3 bases and J lost 2 bases. Per the germline V gene, CDR1 is MNHEY and CDR2 is SVGAGI. This CDR3 is built from 13 residues.

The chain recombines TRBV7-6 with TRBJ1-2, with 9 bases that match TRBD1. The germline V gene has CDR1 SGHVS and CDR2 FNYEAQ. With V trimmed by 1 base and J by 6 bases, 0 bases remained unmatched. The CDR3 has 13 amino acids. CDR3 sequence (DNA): TGTGCCAGCAGCTTAGGGACAGGGGATGGCTACACCTTC. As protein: CASSLGTGDGYTF.

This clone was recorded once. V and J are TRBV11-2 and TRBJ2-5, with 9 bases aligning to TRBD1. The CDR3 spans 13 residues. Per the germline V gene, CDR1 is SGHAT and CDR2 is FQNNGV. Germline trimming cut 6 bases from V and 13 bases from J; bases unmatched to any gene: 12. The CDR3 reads CASSPGTGIGTYF. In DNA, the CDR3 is TGTGCCAGCAGTCCCGGGACAGGGATAGGGACGTACTTC.

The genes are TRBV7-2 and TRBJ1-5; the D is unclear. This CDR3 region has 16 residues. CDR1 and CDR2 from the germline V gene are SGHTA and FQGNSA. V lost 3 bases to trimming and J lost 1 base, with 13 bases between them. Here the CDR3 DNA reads TGTGCCAGCAGCTTCCTATGGCCGGGGAGCAATCAGCCCCAGCATTTT. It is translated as CASSFLWPGSNQPQHF.

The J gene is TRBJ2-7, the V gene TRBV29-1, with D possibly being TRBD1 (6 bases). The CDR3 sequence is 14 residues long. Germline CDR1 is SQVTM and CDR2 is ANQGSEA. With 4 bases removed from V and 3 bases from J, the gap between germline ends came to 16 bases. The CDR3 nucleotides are TGCAGCGTTGTGTTAGGGGGATTAGACTACGAGCAGTACTTC. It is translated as CSVVLGGLDYEQYF.

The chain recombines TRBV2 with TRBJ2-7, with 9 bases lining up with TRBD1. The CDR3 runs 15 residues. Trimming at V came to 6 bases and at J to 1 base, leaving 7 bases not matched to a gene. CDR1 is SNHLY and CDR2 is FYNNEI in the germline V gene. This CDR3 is CASRPTGTGSYEQYF. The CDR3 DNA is TGTGCCAGCAGACCGACCGGGACAGGGTCCTACGAGCAGTACTTC.

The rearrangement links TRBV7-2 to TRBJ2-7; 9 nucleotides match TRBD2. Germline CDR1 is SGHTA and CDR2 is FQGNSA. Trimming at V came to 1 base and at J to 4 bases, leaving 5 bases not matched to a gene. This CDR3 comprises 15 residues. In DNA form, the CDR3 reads TGTGCCAGCAGCTTAGGTGCTAGCGGGATTTACGAGCAGTACTTC. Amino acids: CASSLGASGIYEQYF.

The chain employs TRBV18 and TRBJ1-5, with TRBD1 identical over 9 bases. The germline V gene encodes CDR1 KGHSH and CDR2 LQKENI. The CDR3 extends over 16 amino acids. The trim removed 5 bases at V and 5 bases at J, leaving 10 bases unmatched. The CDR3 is CASSAGTGYGDQPQHF. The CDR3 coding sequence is TGTGCCAGCTCAGCGGGGACAGGGTATGGGGATCAGCCCCAGCATTTT.

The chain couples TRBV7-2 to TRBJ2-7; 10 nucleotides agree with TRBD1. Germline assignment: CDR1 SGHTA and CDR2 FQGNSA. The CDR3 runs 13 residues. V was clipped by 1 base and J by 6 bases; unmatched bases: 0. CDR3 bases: TGTGCCAGCAGCTTAGGGACAGGGGGCGAGCAGTACTTC. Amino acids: CASSLGTGGEQYF.

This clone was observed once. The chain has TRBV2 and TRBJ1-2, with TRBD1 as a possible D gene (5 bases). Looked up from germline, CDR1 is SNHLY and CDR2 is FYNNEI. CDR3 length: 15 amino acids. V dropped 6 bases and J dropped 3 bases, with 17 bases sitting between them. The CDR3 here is CASRQGLPTYYGYTF. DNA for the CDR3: TGTGCCAGCAGGCAGGGATTACCCACCTACTATGGCTACACCTTC.

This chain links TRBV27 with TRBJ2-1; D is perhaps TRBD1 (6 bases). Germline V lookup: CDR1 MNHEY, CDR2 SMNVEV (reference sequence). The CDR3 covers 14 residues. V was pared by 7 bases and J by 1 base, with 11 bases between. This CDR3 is CASTQGNSYNEQFF. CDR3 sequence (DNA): TGTGCCAGCACCCAGGGGAATTCCTACAATGAGCAGTTCTTC.

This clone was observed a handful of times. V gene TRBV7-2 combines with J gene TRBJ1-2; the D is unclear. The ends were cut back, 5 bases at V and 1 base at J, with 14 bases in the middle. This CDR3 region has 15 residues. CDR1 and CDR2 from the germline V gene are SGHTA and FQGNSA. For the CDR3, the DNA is TGTGCCAGCAGCCCGGCCCCCCGGGGTAACTATGGCTACACCTTC. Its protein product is CASSPAPRGNYGYTF.